Sequencing of this T cell receptor (beta chain) was carried out in a study of control samples from healthy donors and cancer patients. This clone appeared once. CDR1 and CDR2 (germline): SNHLY, FYNNEI. Unmatched junction bases numbered 9, after V lost 8 bases and J lost 6 bases. The CDR3 covers 13 residues. TCRdb keeps only in-frame clones here, not all; method: immunoSEQ multiplex PCR. The data hold roughly 150,000 clones, with roughly 92% observed a single time. This clonotype was obtained from a man in his fifties or sixties in good health. Specimen: blood. The chain recombines TRBV2 with TRBJ1-2, with 7 bases aligning to TRBD1. The chain's CDR3 is CASSLDRVDGYTF. CDR3 sequence (DNA): TGTGCCAGCTCCCTCGACAGGGTGGATGGCTACACCTTC.